One and the same sample provided the 15 T cell receptor beta chains below, sequenced in a study of cytomegalovirus exposure and HLA in healthy donors (dated by TCRdb to between 2016 and 2019). Libraries were prepared through the immunoSEQ multiplex PCR assay. The multiplex PCR relied on a mix of 60 forward primers for TCR Vbeta segments and 13 reverse primers for TCR Jbeta segments. As stored in TCRdb, this immuneACCESS dataset retains in-frame rearrangements with V and J assigned. A fraction of the clones does not appear; measured against another copy, unresolved V genes explain less than half of the discrepancy, and the remainder lacks a known reason. The data table for this sample lists tens of thousands of clones. Approximately 12% of the sample belongs to the ten largest clones. The material sequenced was PBMCs. The receptor set was obtained from a woman aged 25 to 39 in good health and CMV-seropositive.

This chain uses TRBV9 with TRBJ2-1; 7 positions match TRBD2. V lost 4 bases and J lost 2; bases outside the gene matches: 6. Germline V gene sequence: CDR1 SGDLS, CDR2 YYNGEE. There are 15 residues in the CDR3. In DNA, the CDR3 is TGTGCCAGCAGCTCCGGGACTACTACCTACAATGAGCAGTTCTTC. Amino acids: CASSSGTTTYNEQFF.

This rearrangement joins TRBV15 to TRBJ1-4; D might be TRBD1 (6 bases). The length of the CDR3 is 15 residues. Germline CDR1 reads LNHNV; CDR2 reads YYDKDF (reference sequence). V was trimmed by 3 bases and J by 3 bases, leaving 11 bases between them. CDR3 sequence (DNA): TGTGCCACCAGCAGGGACGGACAGCCTAATGAAAAACTGTTTTTT. This encodes CATSRDGQPNEKLFF. Using reference TRBV15 and TRBJ1-4 for the parts outside the CDR3, the full variable domain is DAMVIQNPRYQVTQFGKPVTLSCSQTLNHNVMYWYQQKSSQAPKLLFHYYDKDFNNEADTPDNFQSRRPNTSFCFLDIRSPGLGDTAMYLCATSRDGQPNEKLFFGSGTQLSVL.

The genes are TRBV2 and TRBJ2-7, with 10 bases identical to TRBD2. CDR3 length: 15 residues. V shed 5 bases, J shed 3 bases, and the junction held 7 bases outside the gene matches. Germline loops: CDR1 SNHLY, CDR2 FYNNEI. In nucleotides, the CDR3 is TGTGCCAGCAGTAACGGACTAGCGGAACTCTACGAGCAGTACTTC. Translated: CASSNGLAELYEQYF.

The V gene is TRBV29-1, the J gene TRBJ1-2, with TRBD1 matching 8 bases. Germline CDR1 is SQVTM and CDR2 is ANQGSEA. There are 15 residues in the CDR3. V was pared by 0 bases and J by 1 base, with 4 bases of the junction left unmatched. The DNA of the CDR3 is TGCAGCGTTGAAGAACAGGGGGTATTTAACTATGGCTACACCTTC. Its translation: CSVEEQGVFNYGYTF.

The chain joins TRBV7-2 to TRBJ1-2; no reliable D call. Germline V lookup: CDR1 SGHTA, CDR2 FQGNSA. Trimming pared 5 bases from V and 2 bases from J, leaving 9 bases between. The CDR3 contains 13 residues. The CDR3 DNA reads as TGTGCCAGCAGCCCCGACAAAAACTATGGCTACACCTTC. Protein product: CASSPDKNYGYTF.

V and J are TRBV29-1 and TRBJ2-1; 8 nucleotides line up with TRBD1. The junction had 15 bases not matched to a gene; V was cut back by 6 bases and J by 8 bases. The V gene's germline CDR1 is SQVTM and CDR2 ANQGSEA. The CDR3 sequence is 15 residues long. DNA of the CDR3: TGCAGCGTCAACGGAAGGACAGGGAGTGGCCATGAGCAGTTCTTC. Translation: CSVNGRTGSGHEQFF.

This chain uses TRBV4-1 with TRBJ1-5; D may be TRBD1 (5 bases). V lost 1 base and J lost 4, with 11 bases in between. The CDR3 is 15 residues long. Germline CDR1 is MGHRA and CDR2 is YSYEKL. Written as DNA, the CDR3 is TGCGCCAGCAGCCAAGTGGAAGGGGCTAATCAGCCCCAGCATTTT. Protein: CASSQVEGANQPQHF.

The V call is TRBV30, the J call TRBJ1-4; D is unresolved. V was cut by 1 base and J by 5 bases, with 8 bases left in between. The CDR3 runs 13 residues. Germline V gene sequence: CDR1 GTSNPN, CDR2 SVGIG (reference sequence). The CDR3 sequence is CAWSEQFNEKLFF. The DNA of the CDR3 is TGTGCCTGGAGTGAACAGTTCAATGAAAAACTGTTTTTT.

This chain links TRBV13 with TRBJ1-2; D may be TRBD1 (5 bases). Germline V gives CDR1 PRHDT, CDR2 FYEKMQ (reference sequence). V was pared by 7 bases and J by 6 bases, with 15 bases between. The CDR3 contains 13 residues. This CDR3 is CASNPGRGHGYTF. The CDR3 bases are TGTGCCAGCAATCCCGGGAGGGGACATGGCTACACCTTC.

DNA for the CDR3: TGTGCCAGCAGTTTAGGGGACAGGGGGCACACCGGGGAGCTGTTTTTT. Its protein product is CASSLGDRGHTGELFF. The gene calls are TRBV27 and TRBJ2-2, with TRBD1 identical over 12 bases. V lost 2 bases, J lost 3 bases, and 1 base stayed unmatched. The CDR3 length is 16 residues. Germline V gene lookup returns CDR1 MNHEY and CDR2 SMNVEV (reference sequence).

The V gene is TRBV7-6, the J gene TRBJ1-5; unclear D gene. The CDR3 has 11 amino acids. Germline CDR1 reads SGHVS; CDR2 reads FNYEAQ. V lost 2 bases to trimming and J lost 6 bases, with 2 bases between them. The CDR3: CASSLRQPQHF. The CDR3 DNA is TGTGCCAGCAGCTTACGTCAGCCCCAGCATTTT.

This chain links TRBV30 with TRBJ2-3; TRBD2 matches at 13 bases. V lost 3 bases, J lost 4 bases, and 1 base stayed unmatched. There are 14 residues in the CDR3. CDR1 and CDR2 from the germline V gene are GTSNPN and SVGIG (reference sequence). The CDR3, as DNA: TGTGCCTGGAGAGGACTAGCGGGGGCAGATACGCAGTATTTT. It specifies CAWRGLAGADTQYF.

The J gene is TRBJ2-1, the V gene TRBV11-3; TRBD2 agrees at 9 bases. From germline, CDR1 is SGHNT and CDR2 YENEEA. V gave up 4 bases and J gave up 0 bases; unmatched junction bases: 4. This CDR3 has 16 residues. CDR3 nucleotide sequence: TGTGCCAGCAGCTGGGGACTAGCAGACTCCTACAATGAGCAGTTCTTC. As protein: CASSWGLADSYNEQFF.

The chain carries TRBV19 and TRBJ1-4; tentatively, D is TRBD1 (5 bases). Trimming shortened V by 6 bases and J by 6 bases, and 11 bases separated the two germline ends. Germline-derived CDR1 and CDR2 are LNHDA and SQIVND (reference sequence). This CDR3 has 13 amino acids. CDR3 sequence reads: CASRAPGDEKLFF. The DNA of the CDR3 is TGTGCCAGTAGGGCCCCGGGGGATGAAAAACTGTTTTTT.

Here the CDR3 reads CAWSIMNTEAFF. DNA for the CDR3: TGTGCCTGGAGTATAATGAACACTGAAGCTTTCTTT. The chain has TRBV30 and TRBJ1-1; D is ambiguous. V gave up 2 bases and J gave up 0 bases, with 4 bases separating them. CDR1 is GTSNPN, CDR2 SVGIG, per germline (reference sequence). The CDR3 length is 12 residues. Full variable domain (missing parts from reference TRBV30 and TRBJ1-1): SQTIHQWPATLVQPVGSPLSLECTVEGTSNPNLYWYRQAAGRGLQLLFYSVGIGQISSEVPQNLSASRPQDRQFILSSKKLLLSDSGFYLCAWSIMNTEAFFGQGTRLTVV.